This entry is about one T cell receptor (beta chain). Its antigen is unidentified. Oncomine TCR Beta short-read sequencing was applied to DNA from cultured CD4+ T cells. Each CDR3 protein gets one entry after TCRdb re-called the PCR reads with MiXCR. Of some 15,000 distinct CDR3 sequences in the sample, over 60% were seen once. From germline, CDR1 is LGHDT and CDR2 YNNKEL (reference sequence). Trimming pared 2 bases from V and 7 bases from J, leaving 9 bases between. The CDR3 is made up of 14 amino acids. This record comes from a study of vaccination and CD4 T cells after COVID-19. General observations from the study: Investigators enrolled relatively few convalescent patients and included no early post-infection timepoints.

The treatment here: roughly ten-day PBMC culture with coronavirus spike peptide pools or control peptides (ViraFEST assay). This TCR was sampled from a human donor who had recovered from COVID-19. This chain links TRBV3-1 with TRBJ1-6; tentatively, D is TRBD1 (5 bases). Sequencing was carried out using CD4+ T cells from blood, cultured in vitro. The chain's CDR3 is CASSQSDINSPLHF. CDR3 DNA sequence: TGTGCCAGCAGCCAATCGGACATCAATTCACCCCTCCACTTT.